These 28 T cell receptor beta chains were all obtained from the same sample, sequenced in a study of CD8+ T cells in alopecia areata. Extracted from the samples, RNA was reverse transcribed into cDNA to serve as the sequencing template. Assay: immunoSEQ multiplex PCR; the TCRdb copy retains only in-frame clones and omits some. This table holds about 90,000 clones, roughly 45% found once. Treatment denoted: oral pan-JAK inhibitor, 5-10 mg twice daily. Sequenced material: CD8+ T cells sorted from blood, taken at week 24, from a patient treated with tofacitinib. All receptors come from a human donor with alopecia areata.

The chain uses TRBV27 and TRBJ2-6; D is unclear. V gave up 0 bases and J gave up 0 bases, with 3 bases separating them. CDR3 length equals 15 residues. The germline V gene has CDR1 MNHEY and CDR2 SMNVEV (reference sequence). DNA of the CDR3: TGTGCCAGCAGTTTATCATCCTCTGGGGCCAACGTCCTGACTTTC. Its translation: CASSLSSSGANVLTF. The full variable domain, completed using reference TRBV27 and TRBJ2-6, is EAQVTQNPRYLITVTGKKLTVTCSQNMNHEYMSWYRQDPGLGLRQIYYSMNVEVTDKGDVPEGYKVSRKEKRNFPLILESPSPNQTSLYFCASSLSSSGANVLTFGAGSRLTVL.

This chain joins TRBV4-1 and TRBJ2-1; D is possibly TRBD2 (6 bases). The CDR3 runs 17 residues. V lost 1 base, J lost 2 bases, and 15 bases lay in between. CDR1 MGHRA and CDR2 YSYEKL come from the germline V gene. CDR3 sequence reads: CASSQGRWGGPYNEQFF. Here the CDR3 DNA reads TGCGCCAGCAGCCAAGGCCGTTGGGGAGGCCCCTACAATGAGCAGTTCTTC.

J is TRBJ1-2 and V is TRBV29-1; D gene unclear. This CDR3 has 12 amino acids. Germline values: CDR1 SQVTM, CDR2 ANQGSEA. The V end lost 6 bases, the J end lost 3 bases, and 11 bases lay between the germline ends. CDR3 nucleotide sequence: TGCAGCGTGGGTGACGGTGACTATGGCTACACCTTC. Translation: CSVGDGDYGYTF.

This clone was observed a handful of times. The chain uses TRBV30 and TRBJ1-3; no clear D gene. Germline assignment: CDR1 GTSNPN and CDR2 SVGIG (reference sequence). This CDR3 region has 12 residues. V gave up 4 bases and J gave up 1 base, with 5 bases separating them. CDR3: CAWKASGNTIYF. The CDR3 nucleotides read TGTGCCTGGAAAGCTTCTGGAAACACCATATATTTT. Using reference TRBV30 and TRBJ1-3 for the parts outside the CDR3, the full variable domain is SQTIHQWPATLVQPVGSPLSLECTVEGTSNPNLYWYRQAAGRGLQLLFYSVGIGQISSEVPQNLSASRPQDRQFILSSKKLLLSDSGFYLCAWKASGNTIYFGEGSWLTVV.

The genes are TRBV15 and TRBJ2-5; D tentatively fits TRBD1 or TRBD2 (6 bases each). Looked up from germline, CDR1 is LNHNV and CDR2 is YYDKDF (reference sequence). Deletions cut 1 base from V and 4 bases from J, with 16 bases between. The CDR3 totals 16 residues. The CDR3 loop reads CATSRGRARGGETQYF. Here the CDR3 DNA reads TGTGCCACCAGCAGAGGCCGCGCCAGGGGAGGAGAGACCCAGTACTTC.

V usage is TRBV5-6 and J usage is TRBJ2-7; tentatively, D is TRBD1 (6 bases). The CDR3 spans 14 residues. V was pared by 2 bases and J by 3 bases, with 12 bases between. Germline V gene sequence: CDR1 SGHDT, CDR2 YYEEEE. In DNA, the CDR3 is TGTGCCAGCAGCTTCCCGGACAGAATCTACGAGCAGTACTTC. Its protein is CASSFPDRIYEQYF.

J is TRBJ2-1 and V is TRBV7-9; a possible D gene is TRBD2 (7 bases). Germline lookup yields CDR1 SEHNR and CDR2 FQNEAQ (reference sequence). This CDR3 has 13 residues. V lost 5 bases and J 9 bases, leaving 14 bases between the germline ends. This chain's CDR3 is CASSPVGGGEQFF. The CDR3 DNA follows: TGTGCCAGCAGCCCCGTGGGAGGGGGTGAGCAGTTCTTC.

The CDR3 DNA reads TGTGCCAGCAGCCTACAGGGGCGAACTGAAGCTTTCTTT. Its translation: CASSLQGRTEAFF. The chain uses TRBV7-9 and TRBJ1-1; 7 bases match TRBD1. The V segment lost 5 bases and the J segment 5 bases; nucleotides outside the gene matches: 5. The CDR3 length is 13 residues. CDR1 and CDR2 (germline): SEHNR, FQNEAQ (reference sequence).

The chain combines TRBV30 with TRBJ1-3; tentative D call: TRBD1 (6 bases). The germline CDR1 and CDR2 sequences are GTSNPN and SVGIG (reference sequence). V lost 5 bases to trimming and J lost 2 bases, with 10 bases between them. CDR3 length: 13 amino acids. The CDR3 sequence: CAWEDSPGNTIYF. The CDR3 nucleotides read TGTGCCTGGGAGGACAGTCCTGGAAACACCATATATTTT.

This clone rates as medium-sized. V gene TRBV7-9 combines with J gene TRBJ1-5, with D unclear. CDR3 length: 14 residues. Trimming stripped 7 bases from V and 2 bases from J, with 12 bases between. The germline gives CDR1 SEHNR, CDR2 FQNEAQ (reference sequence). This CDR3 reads CASKAGEGNQPQHF. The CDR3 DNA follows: TGTGCCAGCAAAGCCGGGGAAGGCAATCAGCCCCAGCATTTT.

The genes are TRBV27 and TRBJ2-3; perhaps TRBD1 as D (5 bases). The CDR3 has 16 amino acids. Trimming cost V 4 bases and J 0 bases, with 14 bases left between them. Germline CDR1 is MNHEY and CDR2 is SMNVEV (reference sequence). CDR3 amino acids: CASSWVGRTSTDTQYF. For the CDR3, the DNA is TGTGCCAGCAGTTGGGTAGGACGGACAAGCACAGATACGCAGTATTTT.

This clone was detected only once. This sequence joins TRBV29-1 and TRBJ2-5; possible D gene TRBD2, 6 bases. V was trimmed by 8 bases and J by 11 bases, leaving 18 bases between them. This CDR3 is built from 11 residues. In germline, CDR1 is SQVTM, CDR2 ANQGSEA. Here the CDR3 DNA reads TGCAGCATATTATCCTCTCGGGAGCAGTACTTC. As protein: CSILSSREQYF. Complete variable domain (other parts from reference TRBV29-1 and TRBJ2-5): SAVISQKPSRDICQRGTSLTIQCQVDSQVTMMFWYRQQPGQSLTLIATANQGSEATYESGFVIDKFPISRPNLTFSTLTVSNMSPEDSSIYLCSILSSREQYFGPGTRLLVL.

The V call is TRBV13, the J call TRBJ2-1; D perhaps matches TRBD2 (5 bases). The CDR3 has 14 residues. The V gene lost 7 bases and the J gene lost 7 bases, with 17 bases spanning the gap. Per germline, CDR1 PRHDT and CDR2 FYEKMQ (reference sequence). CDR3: CASIGGERVNEQFF. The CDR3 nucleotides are TGTGCCAGCATAGGTGGGGAGAGGGTAAATGAGCAGTTCTTC.

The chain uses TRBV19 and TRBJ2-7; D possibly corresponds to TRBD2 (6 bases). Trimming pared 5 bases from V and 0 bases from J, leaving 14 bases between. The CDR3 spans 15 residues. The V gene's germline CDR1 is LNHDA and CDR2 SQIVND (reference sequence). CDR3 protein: CASSFRDSGSYEQYF. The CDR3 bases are TGTGCCAGTAGTTTCCGGGACTCCGGCTCCTACGAGCAGTACTTC.

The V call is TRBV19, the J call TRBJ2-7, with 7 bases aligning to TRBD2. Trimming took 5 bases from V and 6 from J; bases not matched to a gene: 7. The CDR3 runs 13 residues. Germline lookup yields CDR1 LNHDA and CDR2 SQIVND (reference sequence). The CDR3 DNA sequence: TGTGCCAGTAGTCGGACTAGAACAAGCGAGCAGTACTTC. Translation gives CASSRTRTSEQYF.

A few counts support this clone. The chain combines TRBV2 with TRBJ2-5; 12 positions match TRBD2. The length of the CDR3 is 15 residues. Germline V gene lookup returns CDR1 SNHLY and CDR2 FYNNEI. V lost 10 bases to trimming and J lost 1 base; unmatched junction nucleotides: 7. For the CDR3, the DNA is TGTGCCATTCTCGGACTAGCGGGGACCCAAGAGACCCAGTACTTC. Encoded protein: CAILGLAGTQETQYF.

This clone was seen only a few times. The CDR3 reads CASWVNTEAFF. The CDR3 coding sequence is TGTGCCAGCTGGGTGAACACTGAAGCTTTCTTT. The chain links TRBV19 to TRBJ1-1; D is undetermined. This CDR3 contains 11 residues. CDR1 and CDR2 from the germline V gene are LNHDA and SQIVND (reference sequence). The V gene lost 9 bases and the J gene lost 0 bases, with 5 bases spanning the gap.

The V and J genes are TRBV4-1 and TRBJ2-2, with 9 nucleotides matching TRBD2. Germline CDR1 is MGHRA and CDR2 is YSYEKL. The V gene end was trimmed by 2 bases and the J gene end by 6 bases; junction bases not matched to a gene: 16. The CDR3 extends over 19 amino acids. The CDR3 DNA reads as TGCGCCAGCAGCCAACTCGCGGCTGGCGGGAGGGATCAACCCGGGGAGCTGTTTTTT. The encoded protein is CASSQLAAGGRDQPGELFF.

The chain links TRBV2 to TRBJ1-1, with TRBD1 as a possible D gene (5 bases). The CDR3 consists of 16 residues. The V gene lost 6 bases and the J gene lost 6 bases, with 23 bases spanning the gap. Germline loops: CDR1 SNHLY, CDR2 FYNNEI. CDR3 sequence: CASSPPLNQGASEAFF. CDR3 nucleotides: TGTGCCAGCAGCCCCCCGCTCAATCAAGGGGCTTCTGAAGCTTTCTTT.

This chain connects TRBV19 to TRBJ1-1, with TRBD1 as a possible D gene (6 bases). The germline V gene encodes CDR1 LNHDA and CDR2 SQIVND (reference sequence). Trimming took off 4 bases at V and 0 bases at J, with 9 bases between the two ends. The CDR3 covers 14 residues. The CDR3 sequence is CASSTGQMNTEAFF. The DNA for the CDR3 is TGTGCCAGTAGTACCGGACAGATGAACACTGAAGCTTTCTTT.

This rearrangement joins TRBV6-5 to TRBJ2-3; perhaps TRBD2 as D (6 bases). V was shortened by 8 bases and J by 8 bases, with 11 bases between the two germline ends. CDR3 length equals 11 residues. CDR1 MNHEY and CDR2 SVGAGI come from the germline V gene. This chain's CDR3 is CASGGGVTQYF. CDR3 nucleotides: TGTGCCAGCGGGGGAGGAGTTACGCAGTATTTT.

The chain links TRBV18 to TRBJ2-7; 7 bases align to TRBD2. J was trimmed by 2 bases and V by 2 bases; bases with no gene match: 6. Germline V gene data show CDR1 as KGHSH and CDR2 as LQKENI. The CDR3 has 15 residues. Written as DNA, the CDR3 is TGTGCCAGCTCACCAGAGCCTAGCGGACCCTACGAGCAGTACTTC. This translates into CASSPEPSGPYEQYF.

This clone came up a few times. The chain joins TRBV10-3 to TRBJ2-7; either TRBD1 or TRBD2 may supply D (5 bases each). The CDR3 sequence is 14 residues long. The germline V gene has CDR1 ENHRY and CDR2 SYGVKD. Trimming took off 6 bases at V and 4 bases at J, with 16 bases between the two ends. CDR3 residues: CAIRTTGDDYEQYF. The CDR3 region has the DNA TGTGCCATCAGGACAACCGGGGACGATTACGAGCAGTACTTC.

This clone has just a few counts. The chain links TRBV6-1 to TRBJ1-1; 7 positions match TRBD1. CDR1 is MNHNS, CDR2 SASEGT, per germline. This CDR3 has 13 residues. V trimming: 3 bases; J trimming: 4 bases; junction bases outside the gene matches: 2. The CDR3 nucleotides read TGTGCCAGCAGTGAGAACAGGGGCACTGAAGCTTTCTTT. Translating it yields CASSENRGTEAFF.

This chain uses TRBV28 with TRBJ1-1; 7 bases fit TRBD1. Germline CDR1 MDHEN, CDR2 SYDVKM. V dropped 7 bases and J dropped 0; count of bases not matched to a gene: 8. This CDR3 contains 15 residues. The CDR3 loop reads CASNDRDDMNTEAFF. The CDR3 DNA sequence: TGTGCCAGCAATGACAGGGACGACATGAACACTGAAGCTTTCTTT.

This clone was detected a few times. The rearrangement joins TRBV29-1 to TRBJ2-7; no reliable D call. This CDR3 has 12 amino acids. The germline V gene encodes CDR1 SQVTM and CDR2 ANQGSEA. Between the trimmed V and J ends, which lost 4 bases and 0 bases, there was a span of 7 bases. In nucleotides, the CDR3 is TGCAGCGTTGTGGCAGACTCCTACGAGCAGTACTTC. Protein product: CSVVADSYEQYF.

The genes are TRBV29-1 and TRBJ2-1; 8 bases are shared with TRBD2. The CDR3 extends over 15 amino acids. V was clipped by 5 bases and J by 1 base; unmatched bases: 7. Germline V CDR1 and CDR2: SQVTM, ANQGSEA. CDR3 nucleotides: TGCAGCGTTAAAGCGGGAGACGGTTCCTACAATGAGCAGTTCTTC. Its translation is CSVKAGDGSYNEQFF.

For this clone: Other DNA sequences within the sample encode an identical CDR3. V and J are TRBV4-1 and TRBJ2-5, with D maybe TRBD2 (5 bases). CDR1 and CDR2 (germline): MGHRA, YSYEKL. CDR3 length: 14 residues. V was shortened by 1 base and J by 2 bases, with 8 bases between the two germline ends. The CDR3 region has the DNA TGCGCCAGCAGCCAAGTTGGCGGGCAAGAGACCCAGTACTTC. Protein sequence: CASSQVGGQETQYF.